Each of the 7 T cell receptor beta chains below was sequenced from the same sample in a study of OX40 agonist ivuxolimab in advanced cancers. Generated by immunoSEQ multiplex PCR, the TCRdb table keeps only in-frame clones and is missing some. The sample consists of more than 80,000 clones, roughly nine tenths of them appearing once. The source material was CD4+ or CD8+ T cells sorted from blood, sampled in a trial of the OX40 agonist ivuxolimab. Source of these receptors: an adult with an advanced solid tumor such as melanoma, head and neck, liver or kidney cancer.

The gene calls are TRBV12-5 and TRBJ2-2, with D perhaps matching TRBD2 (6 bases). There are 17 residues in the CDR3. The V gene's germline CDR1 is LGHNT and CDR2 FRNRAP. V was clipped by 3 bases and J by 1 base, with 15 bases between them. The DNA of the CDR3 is TGTGCTAGTGGTTTTCCCACAGCGGGTGGGAACACCGGGGAGCTGTTTTTT. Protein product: CASGFPTAGGNTGELFF.

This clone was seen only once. CDR3: CASSSGQVADTQYF. The CDR3 bases are TGTGCCAGCAGCTCGGGACAGGTGGCAGATACGCAGTATTTT. The chain has TRBV7-8 and TRBJ2-3; 8 nucleotides match TRBD1. Germline assignment: CDR1 SGHVS and CDR2 FQNEAQ. Trimming removed 4 bases from V and 4 bases from J; junction bases left unmatched: 4. The CDR3 loop spans 14 amino acids.

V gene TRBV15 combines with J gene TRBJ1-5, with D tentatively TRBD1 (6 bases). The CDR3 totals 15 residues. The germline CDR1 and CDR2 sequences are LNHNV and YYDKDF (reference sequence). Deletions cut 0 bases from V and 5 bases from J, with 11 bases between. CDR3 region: CATSRDGGPDQPQHF. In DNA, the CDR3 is TGTGCCACCAGCAGAGATGGGGGGCCCGATCAGCCCCAGCATTTT.

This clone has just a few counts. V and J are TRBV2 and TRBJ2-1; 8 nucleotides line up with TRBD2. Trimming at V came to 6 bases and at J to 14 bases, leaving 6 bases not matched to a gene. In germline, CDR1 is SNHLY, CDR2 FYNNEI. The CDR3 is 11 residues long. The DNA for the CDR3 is TGTGCCAGCAGCACCGGGACTAGAAAGTTCTTC. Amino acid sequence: CASSTGTRKFF.

The CDR3 loop is CASIPGTGKNIQYF. As DNA, the CDR3 is TGCGCCAGCATACCGGGGACGGGCAAAAACATTCAGTACTTC. The chain is built from TRBV10-1 and TRBJ2-4; D might be TRBD1 or TRBD2, each matching 5 bases. V was trimmed by 7 bases and J by 3 bases, leaving 13 bases between them. Germline-derived CDR1 and CDR2 are WNHNN and SYGVQD (reference sequence). This CDR3 spans 14 amino acids.

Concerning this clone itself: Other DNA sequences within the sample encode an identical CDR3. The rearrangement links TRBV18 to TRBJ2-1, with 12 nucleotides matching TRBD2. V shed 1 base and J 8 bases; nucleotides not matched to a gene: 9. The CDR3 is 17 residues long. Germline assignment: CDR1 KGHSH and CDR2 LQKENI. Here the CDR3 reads CASSPLVTSGRPHEQFF. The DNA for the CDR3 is TGTGCCAGCTCACCACTTGTGACTAGCGGGAGACCCCATGAGCAGTTCTTC.

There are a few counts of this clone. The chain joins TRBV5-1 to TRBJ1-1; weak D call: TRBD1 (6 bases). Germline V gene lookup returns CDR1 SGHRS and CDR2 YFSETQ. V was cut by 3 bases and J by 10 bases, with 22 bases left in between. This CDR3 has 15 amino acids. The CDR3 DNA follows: TGCGCCAGCAGCTCGAAAGGGACACAGACCTACGGAGCTTTCTTT. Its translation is CASSSKGTQTYGAFF.